The text below deals with one T cell receptor (beta chain). These data are taken from a study of blood T cell repertoires in COVID-19. At the level of the study: From the United States, Italy and Spain came samples of acute and convalescent COVID-19. The cDNA or gDNA used as material had been derived from T cells, B-cell-depleted T cells, or PBMCs.

Per the study methods: Estimated nucleated cell counts came from reference gene primer amplification. The repertoire was sequenced with immunoSEQ multiplex PCR; TCRdb's copy has only in-frame clones and lacks some. The DNA gave D and trimming, while V, J and clone size come from that table. The table lists around 70,000 clones, approximately 90% of them singletons. The source material was peripheral blood. The clonotype was recovered from a human donor in a cohort sampled during active COVID-19.

For the CDR3, the DNA is TGTGCCAGCAGGGAGGGGAATTTGGATGAGCAGTTCTTC. Translated, it gives CASREGNLDEQFF. The gene calls are TRBV7-2 and TRBJ2-1; tentatively, D is TRBD2 (6 bases). Trimming stripped 6 bases from V and 8 bases from J, with 14 bases between. The CDR3 loop spans 13 amino acids. Germline CDR1 and CDR2: SGHTA and FQGNSA.